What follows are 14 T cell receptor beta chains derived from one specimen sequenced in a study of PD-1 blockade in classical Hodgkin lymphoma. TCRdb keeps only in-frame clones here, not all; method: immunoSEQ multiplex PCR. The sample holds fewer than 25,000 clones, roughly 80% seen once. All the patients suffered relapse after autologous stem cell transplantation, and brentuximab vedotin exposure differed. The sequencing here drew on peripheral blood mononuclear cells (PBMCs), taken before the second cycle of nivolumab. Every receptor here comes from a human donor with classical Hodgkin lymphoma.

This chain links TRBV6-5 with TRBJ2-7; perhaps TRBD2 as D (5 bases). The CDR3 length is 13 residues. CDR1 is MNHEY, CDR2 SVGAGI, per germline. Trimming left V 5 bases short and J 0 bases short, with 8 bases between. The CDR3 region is CASSRGGSYEQYF. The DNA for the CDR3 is TGTGCCAGCAGTCGAGGAGGCTCCTACGAGCAGTACTTC.

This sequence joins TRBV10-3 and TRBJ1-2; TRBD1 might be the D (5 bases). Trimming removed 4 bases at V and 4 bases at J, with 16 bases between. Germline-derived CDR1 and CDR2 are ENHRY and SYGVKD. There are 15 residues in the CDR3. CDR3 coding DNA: TGTGCCATCAGTGTAGGGCAGGGCGCGACCTATGGCTACACCTTC. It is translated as CAISVGQGATYGYTF.

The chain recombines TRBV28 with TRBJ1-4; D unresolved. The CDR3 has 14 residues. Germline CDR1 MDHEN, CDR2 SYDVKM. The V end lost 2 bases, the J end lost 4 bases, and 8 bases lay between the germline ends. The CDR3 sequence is CASSLIQSNEKLFF. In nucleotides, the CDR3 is TGTGCCAGCAGTTTAATCCAGAGTAATGAAAAACTGTTTTTT.

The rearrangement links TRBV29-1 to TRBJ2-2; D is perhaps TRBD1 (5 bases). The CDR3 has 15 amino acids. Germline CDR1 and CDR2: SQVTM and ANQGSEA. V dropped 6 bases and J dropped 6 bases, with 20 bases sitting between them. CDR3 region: CSVVERGARAGELFF. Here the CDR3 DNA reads TGCAGCGTGGTCGAGCGTGGGGCCAGGGCCGGGGAGCTGTTTTTT.

CDR3 bases: TGTGCCAGCTCACCGAACCAGGGGCAGATCGGCGGTGGCTACACCTTC. It translates to CASSPNQGQIGGGYTF. The chain links TRBV18 to TRBJ1-2; TRBD1 might be the D (6 bases). The CDR3 is made up of 16 amino acids. V was shortened by 3 bases and J by 7 bases, with 21 bases between the two germline ends. The V gene's germline CDR1 is KGHSH and CDR2 LQKENI.

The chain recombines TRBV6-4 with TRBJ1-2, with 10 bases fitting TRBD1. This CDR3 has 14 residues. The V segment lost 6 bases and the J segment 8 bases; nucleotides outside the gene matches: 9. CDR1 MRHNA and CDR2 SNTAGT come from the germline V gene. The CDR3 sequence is CASSAGTGVFGYTF. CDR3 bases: TGTGCCAGCAGCGCCGGGACAGGGGTATTCGGCTACACCTTC.

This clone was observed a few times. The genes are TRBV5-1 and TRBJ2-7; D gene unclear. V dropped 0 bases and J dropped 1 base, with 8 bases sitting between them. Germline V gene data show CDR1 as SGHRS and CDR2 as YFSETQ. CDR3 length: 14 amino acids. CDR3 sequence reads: CASSLEGSSYEQYF. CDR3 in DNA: TGCGCCAGCAGCTTGGAGGGCAGTTCCTACGAGCAGTACTTC.

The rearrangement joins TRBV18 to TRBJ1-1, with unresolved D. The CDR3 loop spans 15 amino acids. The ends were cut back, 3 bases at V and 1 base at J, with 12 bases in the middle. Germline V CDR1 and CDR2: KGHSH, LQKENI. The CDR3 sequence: CASSPSGAQNTEAFF. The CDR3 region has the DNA TGTGCCAGCTCACCTTCGGGAGCCCAGAACACTGAAGCTTTCTTT.

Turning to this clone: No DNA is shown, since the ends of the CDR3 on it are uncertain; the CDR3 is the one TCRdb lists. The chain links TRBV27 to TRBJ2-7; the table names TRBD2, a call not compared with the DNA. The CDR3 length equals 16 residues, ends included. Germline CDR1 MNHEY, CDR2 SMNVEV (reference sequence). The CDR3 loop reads CEGGQDSGQGRDEQYF.

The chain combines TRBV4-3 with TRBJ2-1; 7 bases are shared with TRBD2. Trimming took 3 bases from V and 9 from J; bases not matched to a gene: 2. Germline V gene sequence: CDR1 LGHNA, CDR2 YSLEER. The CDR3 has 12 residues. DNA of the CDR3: TGCGCCAGCAGCCAGGGGGGGTTTGAGCAGTTCTTC. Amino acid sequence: CASSQGGFEQFF.

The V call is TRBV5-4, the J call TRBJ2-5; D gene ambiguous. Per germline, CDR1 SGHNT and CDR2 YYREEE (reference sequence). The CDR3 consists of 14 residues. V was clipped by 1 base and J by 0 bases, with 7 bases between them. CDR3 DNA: TGTGCCAGCAGCTTGACGTCCGACCAAGAGACCCAGTACTTC. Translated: CASSLTSDQETQYF.

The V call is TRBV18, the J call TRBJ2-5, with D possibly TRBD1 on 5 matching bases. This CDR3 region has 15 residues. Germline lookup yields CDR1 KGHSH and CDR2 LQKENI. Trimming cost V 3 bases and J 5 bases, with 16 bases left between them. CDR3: CASSPSTVGVETQYF. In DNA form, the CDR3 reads TGTGCCAGCTCACCGTCGACAGTAGGGGTTGAGACCCAGTACTTC.

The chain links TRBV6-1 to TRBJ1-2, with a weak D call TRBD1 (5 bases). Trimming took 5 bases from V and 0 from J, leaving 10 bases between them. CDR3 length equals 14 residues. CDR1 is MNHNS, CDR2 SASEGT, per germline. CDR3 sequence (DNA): TGTGCCAGCAGTCTGACAGAGACTAACTATGGCTACACCTTC. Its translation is CASSLTETNYGYTF.

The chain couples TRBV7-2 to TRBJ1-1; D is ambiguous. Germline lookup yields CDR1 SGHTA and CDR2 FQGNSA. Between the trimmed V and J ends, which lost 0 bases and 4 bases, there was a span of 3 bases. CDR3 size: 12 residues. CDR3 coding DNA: TGTGCCAGCAGCTTAGCCTCCACTGAAGCTTTCTTT. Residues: CASSLASTEAFF.